Sequencing of this TCR beta chain was carried out in a study of T cell responses to AZD1222 COVID-19 vaccine. Across the whole study: The study pooled second doses at about 4 or about 12 weeks.

Findings and caveats of the study: Among the donors, most were white British and more were female, and clonal diversity was possibly underestimated.

The CDR3 sequence is 14 residues long. V lost 6 bases and J 5 bases, leaving 16 bases between the germline ends. Looked up from germline, CDR1 is MNHEY and CDR2 is SMNVEV (reference sequence). Worth noting for this clone: The antigen is undetermined.

Profiling relied on immunoSEQ multiplex PCR, and the TCRdb table lists in-frame clones only, not all of them. The sample includes around 130,000 clones, 85% to 95% seen only once; the top ten take roughly 6.6%. This receptor was obtained from an adult in good health. The sample consisted of peripheral blood, taken on day 0 of AZD1222 vaccination. The genes are TRBV27 and TRBJ2-5; D possibly corresponds to TRBD1 (6 bases). CDR3 sequence (DNA): TGTGCCAGCAGCCTCACAGGGTTTCGGGAGACCCAGTACTTC. It yields the protein CASSLTGFRETQYF.